The subject of this entry is one TCR beta chain. Its antigen is unknown. The CDR3 runs to 14 residues. The germline gives CDR1 MNHEY, CDR2 SMNVEV (reference sequence). Trimming cost V 6 bases and J 7 bases; bases outside gene matches: 8. These data are taken from a study of blood T cells in healthy people across ages. Primers used in a second PCR of about 7 to 12 cycles were a sample-barcoded 5' primer and a J-beta primer mix. TCRdb called the 5' RACE reads again in MiXCR, with one record for every CDR3 protein. Among 950,000 to 1,200,000 distinct CDR3 sequences listed, around two fifths were seen once. General observations from the study: Considered underestimates were the diversity estimates obtained from one million T cells.

Sequenced sample: blood. The rearrangement uses TRBV27 and TRBJ1-4; 7 bases are a match to TRBD1. The TCR sequence derives from a man younger than 35 in good health. CDR3 sequence (DNA): TGTGCCAGCAGACAAAGACAGGGTTCTGAAAAACTGTTTTTT. Its protein is CASRQRQGSEKLFF.